The TCR beta chain under discussion was sequenced for a study of blood T cell repertoires in COVID-19. The wider study: The samples span acute and convalescent COVID-19 from the United States, Italy and Spain. PBMCs, B-cell-depleted T cells, or T cells were the source of the cDNA or gDNA that made up the material.

Study processing details: Reference gene primers were amplified, and this amplification served to estimate nucleated cell counts. Sequencing used immunoSEQ multiplex PCR; TCRdb keeps in-frame clones, though not all of them. V, J and clone size were drawn from that table, and D and trimming were deduced from the DNA. This sample yields around 450,000 clones, of which about 89% are seen a single time; over 4% belongs to the top ten. This sequence originates from a woman younger than 45 with acute or convalescent COVID-19. Sequenced material: peripheral blood.

The CDR3 DNA reads as TGCGCCAGCAGCCTACTAGCTTCCAGCGATACGCAGTATTTT. Its protein is CASSLLASSDTQYF. The J gene is TRBJ2-3, the V gene TRBV5-1, with D maybe TRBD2 (6 bases). CDR3 size: 14 residues. Germline V CDR1 and CDR2: SGHRS, YFSETQ. Trimming cost V 4 bases and J 6 bases, with 15 bases left between them.